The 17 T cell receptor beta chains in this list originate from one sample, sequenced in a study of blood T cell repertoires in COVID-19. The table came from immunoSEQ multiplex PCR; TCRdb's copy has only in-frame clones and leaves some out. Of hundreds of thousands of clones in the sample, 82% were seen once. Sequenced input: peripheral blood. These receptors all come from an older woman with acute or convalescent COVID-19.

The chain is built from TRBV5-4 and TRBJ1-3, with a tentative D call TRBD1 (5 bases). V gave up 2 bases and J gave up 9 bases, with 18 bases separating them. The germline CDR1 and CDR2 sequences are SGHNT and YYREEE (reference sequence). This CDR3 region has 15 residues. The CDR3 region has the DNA TGTGCCAGCAGCTTCCAGGCCCAATCGGGGGGCACCATATATTTT. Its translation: CASSFQAQSGGTIYF.

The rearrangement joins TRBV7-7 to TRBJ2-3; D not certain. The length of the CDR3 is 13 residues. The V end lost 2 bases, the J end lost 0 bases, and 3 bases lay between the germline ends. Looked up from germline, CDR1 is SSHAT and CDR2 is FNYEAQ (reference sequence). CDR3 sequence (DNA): TGTGCCAGCAGCTTACTCAGCACAGATACGCAGTATTTT. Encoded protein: CASSLLSTDTQYF.

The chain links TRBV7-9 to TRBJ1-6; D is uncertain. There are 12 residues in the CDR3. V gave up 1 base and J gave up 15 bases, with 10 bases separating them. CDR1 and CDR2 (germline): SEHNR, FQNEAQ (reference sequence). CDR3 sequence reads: CASSLVQQHLHF. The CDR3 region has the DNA TGTGCCAGCAGCTTAGTGCAACAGCACCTCCACTTT.

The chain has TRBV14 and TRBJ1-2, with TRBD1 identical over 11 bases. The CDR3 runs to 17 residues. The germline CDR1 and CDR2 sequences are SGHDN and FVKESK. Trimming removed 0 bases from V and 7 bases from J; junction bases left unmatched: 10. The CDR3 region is CASSQEDRGLGALGYTF. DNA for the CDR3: TGTGCCAGCAGCCAAGAGGACAGGGGGCTCGGGGCGCTTGGCTACACCTTC.

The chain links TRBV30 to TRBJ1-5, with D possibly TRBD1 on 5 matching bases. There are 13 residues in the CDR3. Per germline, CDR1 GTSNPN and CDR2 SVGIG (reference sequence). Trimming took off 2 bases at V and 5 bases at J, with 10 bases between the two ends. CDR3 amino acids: CAWSQGGHQPQHF. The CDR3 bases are TGTGCCTGGAGTCAGGGTGGCCATCAGCCCCAGCATTTT.

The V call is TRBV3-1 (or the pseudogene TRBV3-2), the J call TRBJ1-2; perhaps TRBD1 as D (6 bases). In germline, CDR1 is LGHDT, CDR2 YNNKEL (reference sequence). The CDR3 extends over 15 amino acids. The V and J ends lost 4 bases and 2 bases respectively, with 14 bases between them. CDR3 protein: CASSRTPDSNYGYTF. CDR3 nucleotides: TGTGCCAGCAGCCGAACTCCGGACAGCAACTATGGCTACACCTTC.

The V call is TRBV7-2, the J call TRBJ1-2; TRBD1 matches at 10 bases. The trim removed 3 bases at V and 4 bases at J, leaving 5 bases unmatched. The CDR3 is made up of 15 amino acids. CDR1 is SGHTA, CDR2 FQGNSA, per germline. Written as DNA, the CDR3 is TGTGCCAGCAGCTTGGGGACAGGGGTGGCCTATGGCTACACCTTC. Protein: CASSLGTGVAYGYTF.

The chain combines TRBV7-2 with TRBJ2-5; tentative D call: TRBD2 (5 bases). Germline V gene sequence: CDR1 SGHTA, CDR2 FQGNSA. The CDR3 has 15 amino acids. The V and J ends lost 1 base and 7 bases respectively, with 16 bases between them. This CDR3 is CASSLVEIPAGTQYF. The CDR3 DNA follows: TGTGCCAGCAGCTTAGTTGAGATTCCGGCGGGGACCCAGTACTTC.

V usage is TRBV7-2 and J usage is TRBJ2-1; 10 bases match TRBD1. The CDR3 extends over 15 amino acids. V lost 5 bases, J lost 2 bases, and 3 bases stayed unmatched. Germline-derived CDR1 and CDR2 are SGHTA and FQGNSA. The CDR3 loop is CASSLGQGPYNEQFF. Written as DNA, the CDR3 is TGTGCCAGCAGCCTGGGACAGGGGCCCTACAATGAGCAGTTCTTC. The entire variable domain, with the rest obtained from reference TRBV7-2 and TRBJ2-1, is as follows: GAGVSQSPSNKVTEKGKDVELRCDPISGHTALYWYRQSLGQGLEFLIYFQGNSAPDKSGLPSDRFSAERTGGSVSTLTIQRTQQEDSAVYLCASSLGQGPYNEQFFGPGTRLTVL.

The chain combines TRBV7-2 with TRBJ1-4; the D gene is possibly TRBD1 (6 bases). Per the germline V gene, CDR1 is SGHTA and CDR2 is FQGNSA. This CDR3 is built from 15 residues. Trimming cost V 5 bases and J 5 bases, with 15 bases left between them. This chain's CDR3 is CASSPRGAMNEKLFF. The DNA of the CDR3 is TGTGCCAGCAGCCCGCGGGGGGCGATGAATGAAAAACTGTTTTTT. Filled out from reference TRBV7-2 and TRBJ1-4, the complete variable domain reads GAGVSQSPSNKVTEKGKDVELRCDPISGHTALYWYRQSLGQGLEFLIYFQGNSAPDKSGLPSDRFSAERTGGSVSTLTIQRTQQEDSAVYLCASSPRGAMNEKLFFGSGTQLSVL.

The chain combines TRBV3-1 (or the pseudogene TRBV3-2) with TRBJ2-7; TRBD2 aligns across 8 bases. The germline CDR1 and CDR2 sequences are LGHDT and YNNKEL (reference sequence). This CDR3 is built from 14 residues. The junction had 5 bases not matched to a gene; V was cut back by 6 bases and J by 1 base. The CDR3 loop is CASRLTSGSYEQYF. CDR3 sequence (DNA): TGTGCCAGCAGACTCACTAGCGGTTCCTACGAGCAGTACTTC.

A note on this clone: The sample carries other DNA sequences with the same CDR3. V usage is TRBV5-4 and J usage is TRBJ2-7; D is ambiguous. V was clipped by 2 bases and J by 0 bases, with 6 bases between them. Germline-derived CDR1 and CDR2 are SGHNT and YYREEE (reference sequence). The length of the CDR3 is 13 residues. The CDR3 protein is CASSFYSSYEQYF. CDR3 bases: TGTGCCAGCAGCTTTTACTCCTCCTACGAGCAGTACTTC.

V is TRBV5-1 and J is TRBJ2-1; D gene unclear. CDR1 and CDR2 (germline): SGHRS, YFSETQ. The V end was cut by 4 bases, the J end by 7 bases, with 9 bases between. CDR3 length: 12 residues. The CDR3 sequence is CASSPPENEQFF. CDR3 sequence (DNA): TGCGCCAGCAGCCCCCCGGAGAATGAGCAGTTCTTC.

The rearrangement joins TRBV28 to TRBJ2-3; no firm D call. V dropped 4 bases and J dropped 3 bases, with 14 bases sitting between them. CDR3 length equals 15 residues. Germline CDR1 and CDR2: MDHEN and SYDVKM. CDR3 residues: CASSSHAVSTDTQYF. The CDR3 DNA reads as TGTGCCAGCAGTTCGCACGCGGTTTCTACAGATACGCAGTATTTT.

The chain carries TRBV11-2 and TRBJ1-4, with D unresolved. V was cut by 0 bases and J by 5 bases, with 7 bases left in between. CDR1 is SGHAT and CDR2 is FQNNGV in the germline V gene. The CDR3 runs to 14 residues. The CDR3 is CASSLDRLNEKLFF. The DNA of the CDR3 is TGTGCCAGCAGCTTAGACAGGTTGAATGAAAAACTGTTTTTT.

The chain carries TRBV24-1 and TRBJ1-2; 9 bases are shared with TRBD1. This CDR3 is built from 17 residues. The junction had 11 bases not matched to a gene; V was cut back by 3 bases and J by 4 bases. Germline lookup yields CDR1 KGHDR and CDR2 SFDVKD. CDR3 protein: CATSDPGTGRSLYGYTF. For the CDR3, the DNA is TGTGCCACCAGTGATCCCGGGACAGGGAGGTCCCTCTATGGCTACACCTTC.

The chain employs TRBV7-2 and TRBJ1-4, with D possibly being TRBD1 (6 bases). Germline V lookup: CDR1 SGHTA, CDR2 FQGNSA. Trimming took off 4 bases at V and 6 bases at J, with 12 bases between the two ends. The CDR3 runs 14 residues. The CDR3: CASSSQGGHEKLFF. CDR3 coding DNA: TGTGCCAGCAGCTCACAGGGAGGGCATGAAAAACTGTTTTTT. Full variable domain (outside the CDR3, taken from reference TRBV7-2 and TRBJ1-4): GAGVSQSPSNKVTEKGKDVELRCDPISGHTALYWYRQSLGQGLEFLIYFQGNSAPDKSGLPSDRFSAERTGGSVSTLTIQRTQQEDSAVYLCASSSQGGHEKLFFGSGTQLSVL.